This TCR beta chain was sequenced in a study of Tregs in tolerant kidney transplant recipients. The nonmyeloablative bone marrow transplants came from related graft donors, with transient mixed chimerism. The CDR3 runs to 16 residues. V dropped 4 bases and J dropped 5; count of bases not matched to a gene: 9. The germline CDR1 and CDR2 sequences are SGHNT and YYREEE (reference sequence). Clones were read by immunoSEQ multiplex PCR, and TCRdb kept only the in-frame ones, dropping some. Of 50,000 to 65,000 clones in the sample, roughly 86% were seen once. The rearrangement joins TRBV5-4 to TRBJ2-1; TRBD1 agrees at 10 bases. Sequenced material: CD4+ T cells from blood (PBMCs), taken 6 months after the transplant. This receptor was taken from a human patient who received a combined kidney and bone marrow transplant. Among the T cells, some may be from the graft donor. The CDR3 loop reads CASSLGDRGINNEQFF. The CDR3 nucleotides read TGTGCCAGCAGCCTAGGGGACAGGGGAATCAACAATGAGCAGTTCTTC.